This T cell receptor beta chain was captured by sequencing in a study of response to subunit inactivated influenza vaccine. General study points: The authors suggested that few new T cells are recruited per seasonal influenza vaccination.

The V end lost 5 bases, the J end lost 4 bases, and 11 bases lay between the germline ends. This CDR3 comprises 13 residues. CDR1 is MNHEY, CDR2 SVGEGT, per germline. This clonotype was detected ten times or more. The antigen is unknown. TCRdb redid the calling of the RT-PCR reads with MiXCR, one entry per CDR3 protein. The sample lists 400,000 to 650,000 distinct CDR3 sequences; approximately 6.9% were seen once. The clonotype originates from a man aged 45 to 70 who received an inactivated influenza vaccine. The source was PBMCs from blood, collected around 25 months after vaccination. The gene calls are TRBV6-2 or TRBV6-3 and TRBJ1-1, with unresolved D. The CDR3 DNA is TGTGCCAGCAGTAGGGTGACAAGCACTGAAGCTTTCTTT. Encoded protein: CASSRVTSTEAFF.